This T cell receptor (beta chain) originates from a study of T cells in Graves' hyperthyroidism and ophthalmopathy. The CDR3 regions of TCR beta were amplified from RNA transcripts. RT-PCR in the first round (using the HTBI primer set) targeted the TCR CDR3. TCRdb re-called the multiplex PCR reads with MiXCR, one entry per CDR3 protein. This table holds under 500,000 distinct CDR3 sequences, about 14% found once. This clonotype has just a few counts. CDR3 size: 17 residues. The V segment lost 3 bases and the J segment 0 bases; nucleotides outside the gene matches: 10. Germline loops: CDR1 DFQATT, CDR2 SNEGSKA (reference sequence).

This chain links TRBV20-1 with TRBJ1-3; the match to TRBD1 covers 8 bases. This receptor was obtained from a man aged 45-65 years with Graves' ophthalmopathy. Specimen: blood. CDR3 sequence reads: CSARNGGTGFSGNTIYF. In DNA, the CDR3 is TGCAGTGCTAGGAACGGGGGGACAGGTTTCTCTGGAAACACCATATATTTT.